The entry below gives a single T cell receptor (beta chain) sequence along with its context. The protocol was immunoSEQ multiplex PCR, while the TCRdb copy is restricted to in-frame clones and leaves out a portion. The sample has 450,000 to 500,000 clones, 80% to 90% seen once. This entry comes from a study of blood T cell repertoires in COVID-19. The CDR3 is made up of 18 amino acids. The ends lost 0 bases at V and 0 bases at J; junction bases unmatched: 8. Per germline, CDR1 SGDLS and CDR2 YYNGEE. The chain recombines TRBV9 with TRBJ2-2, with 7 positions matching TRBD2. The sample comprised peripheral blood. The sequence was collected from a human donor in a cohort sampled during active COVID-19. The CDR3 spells CASSVVTGEGANTGELFF. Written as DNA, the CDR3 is TGTGCCAGCAGCGTAGTAACGGGGGAGGGTGCGAACACCGGGGAGCTGTTTTTT.